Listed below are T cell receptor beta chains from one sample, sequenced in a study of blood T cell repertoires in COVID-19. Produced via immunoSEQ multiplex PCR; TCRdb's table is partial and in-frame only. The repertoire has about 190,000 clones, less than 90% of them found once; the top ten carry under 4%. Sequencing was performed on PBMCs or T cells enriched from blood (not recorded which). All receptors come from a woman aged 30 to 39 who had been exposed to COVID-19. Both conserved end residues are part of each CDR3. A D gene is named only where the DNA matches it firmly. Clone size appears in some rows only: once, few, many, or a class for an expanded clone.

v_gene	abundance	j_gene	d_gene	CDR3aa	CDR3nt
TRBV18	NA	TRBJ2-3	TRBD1	CASSIGQADTQYF	TGTGCCAGCTCAATCGGACAGGCGGATACGCAGTATTTT
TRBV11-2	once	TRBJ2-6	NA	CASSLAGSGANVLTF	TGTGCCAGCAGCTTAGCAGGGTCTGGGGCCAACGTCCTGACTTTC
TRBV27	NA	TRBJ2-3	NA	CASKGVGDTQYF	TGTGCCAGCAAGGGGGTGGGTGATACGCAGTATTTT
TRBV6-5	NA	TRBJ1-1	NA	CATRGPGDTEAFF	TGTGCCACCAGAGGCCCGGGGGACACTGAAGCTTTCTTT
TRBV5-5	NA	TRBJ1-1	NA	CASSLVHTNTEAFF	TGTGCCAGCAGCTTGGTACACACGAACACTGAAGCTTTCTTT
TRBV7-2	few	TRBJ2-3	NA	CASSSSARVADTQYF	TGTGCCAGCAGCTCTAGCGCAAGGGTAGCAGATACGCAGTATTTT
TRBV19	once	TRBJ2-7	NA	CASSQPQGMREQYF	TGTGCCAGTAGTCAGCCCCAGGGGATGAGGGAGCAGTACTTC
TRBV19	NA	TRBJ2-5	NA	CASGRVDGETQYF	TGTGCCAGTGGGAGAGTGGATGGGGAGACCCAGTACTTC
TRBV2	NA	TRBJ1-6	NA	CASSGGSSPLHF	TGTGCCAGCAGCGGGGGTTCCTCACCCCTCCACTTT
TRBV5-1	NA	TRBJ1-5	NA	CASSLAPGNQPQHF	TGCGCCAGCAGCTTAGCGCCCGGCAATCAGCCCCAGCATTTT
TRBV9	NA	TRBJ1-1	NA	CASRKGEGESTEAFF	TGTGCCAGCAGGAAGGGCGAGGGGGAGTCGACTGAAGCTTTCTTT
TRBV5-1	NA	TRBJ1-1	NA	CASSLTPGMNTEAFF	TGCGCCAGCAGCTTGACCCCGGGGATGAACACTGAAGCTTTCTTT
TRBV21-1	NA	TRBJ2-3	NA	CASSAGCWSADTQYF	TGTGCCAGCAGTGCAGGGTGTTGGTCAGCAGATACGCAGTATTTT
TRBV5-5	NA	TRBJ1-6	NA	CASSLARLQGGTTYNSPLHF	TGTGCCAGCAGCTTGGCCCGTCTGCAGGGAGGGACCACCTATAATTCACCCCTCCACTTT
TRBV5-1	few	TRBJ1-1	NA	CASSPGRSTEAFF	TGCGCCAGCAGCCCCGGGAGATCAACTGAAGCTTTCTTT
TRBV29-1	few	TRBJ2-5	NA	CSVTPGKSSVETQYF	TGCAGCGTCACCCCAGGGAAATCATCGGTTGAGACCCAGTACTTC
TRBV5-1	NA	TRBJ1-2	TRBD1	CASTQGGTGSYGYTF	TGCGCCAGCACCCAAGGAGGGACAGGTTCCTATGGCTACACCTTC
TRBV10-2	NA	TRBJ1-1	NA	CASSESGVWGGTEAFF	TGCGCCAGCAGTGAGTCGGGTGTTTGGGGGGGGACTGAAGCTTTCTTT
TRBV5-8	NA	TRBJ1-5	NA	CASSIDRNQPQHF	TGTGCCAGCAGCATAGACAGAAATCAGCCCCAGCATTTT
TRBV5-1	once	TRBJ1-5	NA	CASSLDPGDNQPQHF	TGCGCCAGCAGCTTGGATCCAGGGGACAATCAGCCCCAGCATTTT
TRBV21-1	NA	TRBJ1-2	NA	CASSKNDGSRYGYTF	TGTGCCAGCAGCAAAAATGACGGGTCCCGCTATGGCTACACCTTC
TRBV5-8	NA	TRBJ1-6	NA	CASRTIGTDTSPLHF	TGTGCCAGCCGGACTATCGGGACTGATACGTCACCCCTCCACTTT
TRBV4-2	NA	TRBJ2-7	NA	CASSQGTGDAYEQYF	TGTGCCAGCAGCCAAGGTACGGGGGACGCCTACGAGCAGTACTTC
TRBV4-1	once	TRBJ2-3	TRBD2	CASSQVGPLAGGTDTQYF	TGCGCCAGCAGCCAAGTGGGACCTCTAGCGGGGGGCACAGATACGCAGTATTTT